One and the same sample provided the 6 T cell receptor beta chains below, sequenced in a study of blood T cell repertoires in COVID-19 (dated by TCRdb to about 2020). Libraries were built with the immunoSEQ multiplex PCR assay. Drawn from immuneACCESS, this table holds only the in-frame rearrangements with V and J called that TCRdb kept. Clones are partly lost; checked studies trace under half to an unresolved V gene and leave the rest unexplained. For this sample there are some 300,000 clones; about nine tenths appear just once. The top ten hold approximately 1.8% of the sample. Sequences were obtained from peripheral blood. The receptors derive from a woman younger than 45 with COVID-19, enrolled during active disease.

This chain uses TRBV5-1 with TRBJ1-2; D gene uncertain. This CDR3 has 14 residues. V was clipped by 0 bases and J by 5 bases, with 11 bases between them. Germline lookup yields CDR1 SGHRS and CDR2 YFSETQ. This CDR3 reads CASSLGSLRYGYTF. The CDR3 DNA follows: TGCGCCAGCAGCTTGGGTTCTCTGCGTTATGGCTACACCTTC.

The chain recombines TRBV20-1 with TRBJ1-2; possibly TRBD1 for D (5 bases). The V gene lost 8 bases and the J gene lost 3 bases, with 10 bases spanning the gap. CDR3 length: 11 residues. Germline V gene sequence: CDR1 DFQATT, CDR2 SNEGSKA (reference sequence). In nucleotides, the CDR3 is TGCAGTAAACGGACACACTATGGCTACACCTTC. This translates into CSKRTHYGYTF.

The chain links TRBV3-1 (or the pseudogene TRBV3-2) to TRBJ1-1; D remains unclear. Germline lookup yields CDR1 LGHDT and CDR2 YNNKEL (reference sequence). The CDR3 extends over 13 amino acids. V shed 2 bases and J shed 8 bases, with 12 bases lying between them. Here the CDR3 DNA reads TGTGCCAGCAGCCAATTGTTGGAGCGGGAAGCTTTCTTT. It specifies CASSQLLEREAFF.

The rearrangement links TRBV6-2 or TRBV6-3 to TRBJ2-5; 10 bases fit TRBD2. Germline trimming cut 2 bases from V and 11 bases from J; bases unmatched to any gene: 8. CDR1 is MNHEY, CDR2 SVGEGT, per germline. This CDR3 comprises 14 residues. CDR3 amino acids: CASSYNERGGRQYF. The CDR3 nucleotides read TGTGCCAGCAGTTACAACGAGCGGGGGGGAAGACAGTACTTC.

V is TRBV7-2 and J is TRBJ2-2, with no clear D. CDR1 and CDR2 from the germline V gene are SGHTA and FQGNSA. This CDR3 spans 13 amino acids. V gave up 2 bases and J gave up 6 bases, with 7 bases separating them. CDR3 region: CASSLSSAGELFF. DNA of the CDR3: TGTGCCAGCAGCTTAAGCTCCGCCGGGGAGCTGTTTTTT.

The chain has TRBV13 and TRBJ2-6; 7 nucleotides match TRBD1. CDR1 and CDR2 from the germline V gene are PRHDT and FYEKMQ (reference sequence). With 2 bases clipped from V and 1 base from J, the junction kept 20 bases outside the gene matches. There are 22 residues in the CDR3. The CDR3: CASSLRGAGGFPTRSGANVLTF. The DNA of the CDR3 is TGTGCCAGCAGCTTAAGGGGCGCAGGGGGATTCCCCACTCGATCTGGGGCCAACGTCCTGACTTTC.